Described below is a single TCR beta chain sequence and its context. Antigen unknown. These data originate in a study of T cell repertoires in cytomegalovirus infection. On the study more broadly: An indication of both CMV infection and matching HLA type came from public TCR beta signatures.

From germline, CDR1 is MDHEN and CDR2 SYDVKM. The trim removed 4 bases at V and 2 bases at J, leaving 6 bases unmatched. This CDR3 is 15 amino acids long. Study observations and caveats: Dominating the ex vivo response were TCR beta clonotypes that were CMV-specific and HLA-C-restricted. The study identified carriers of CMV plus the relevant HLA from cumulative public TCR beta family frequency.

One entry per CDR3 protein results from TCRdb running MiXCR on the reads. The sample includes 700,000 to 950,000 distinct CDR3 sequences, about 33% of them seen just once. The clonotype comes from a human donor in good health (CMV status not recorded). Some clones in this sample may be carry-over from other donors' samples. V and J are TRBV28 and TRBJ2-3, with 7 positions matching TRBD2. This specimen consisted of cultured CD8+ T cells from PBMCs, obtained from culture after CMV antigen stimulation. The CDR3 protein is CASSWGGSTTDTQYF. In nucleotides, the CDR3 is TGTGCCAGCAGTTGGGGGGGGTCCACCACAGATACGCAGTATTTT.